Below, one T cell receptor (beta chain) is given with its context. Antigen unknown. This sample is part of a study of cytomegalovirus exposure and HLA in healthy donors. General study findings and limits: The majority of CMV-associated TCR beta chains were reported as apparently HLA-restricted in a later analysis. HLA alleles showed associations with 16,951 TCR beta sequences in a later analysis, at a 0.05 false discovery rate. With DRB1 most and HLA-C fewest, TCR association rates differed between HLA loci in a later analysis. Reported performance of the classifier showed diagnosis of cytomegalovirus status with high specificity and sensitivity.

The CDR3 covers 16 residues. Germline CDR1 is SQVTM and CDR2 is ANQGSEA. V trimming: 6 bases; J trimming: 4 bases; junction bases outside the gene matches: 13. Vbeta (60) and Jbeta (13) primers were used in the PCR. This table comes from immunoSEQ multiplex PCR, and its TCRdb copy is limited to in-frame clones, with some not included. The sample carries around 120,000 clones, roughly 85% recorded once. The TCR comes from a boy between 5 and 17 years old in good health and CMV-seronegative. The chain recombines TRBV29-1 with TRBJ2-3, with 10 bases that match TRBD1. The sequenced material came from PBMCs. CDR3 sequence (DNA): TGCAGCGTCGATCCCCGAACCGGGACAGGGGCAGATACGCAGTATTTT. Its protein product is CSVDPRTGTGADTQYF.